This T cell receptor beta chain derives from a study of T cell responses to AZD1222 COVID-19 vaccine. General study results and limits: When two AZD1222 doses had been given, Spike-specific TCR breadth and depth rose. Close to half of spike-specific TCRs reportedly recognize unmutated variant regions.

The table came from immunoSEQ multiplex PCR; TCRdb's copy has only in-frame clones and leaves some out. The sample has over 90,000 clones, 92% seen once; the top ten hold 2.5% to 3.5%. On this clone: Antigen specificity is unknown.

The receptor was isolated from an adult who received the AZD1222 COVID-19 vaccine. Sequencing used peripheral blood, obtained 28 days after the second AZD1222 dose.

CDR3 sequence: CAWSVGGFQPQHF. The CDR3 coding sequence is TGTGCCTGGAGTGTAGGGGGGTTTCAGCCCCAGCATTTT. V usage is TRBV30 and J usage is TRBJ1-5; weak D call: TRBD1 (6 bases). V was trimmed by 0 bases and J by 6 bases, leaving 9 bases between them. The CDR3 consists of 13 residues. Germline-derived CDR1 and CDR2 are GTSNPN and SVGIG (reference sequence).